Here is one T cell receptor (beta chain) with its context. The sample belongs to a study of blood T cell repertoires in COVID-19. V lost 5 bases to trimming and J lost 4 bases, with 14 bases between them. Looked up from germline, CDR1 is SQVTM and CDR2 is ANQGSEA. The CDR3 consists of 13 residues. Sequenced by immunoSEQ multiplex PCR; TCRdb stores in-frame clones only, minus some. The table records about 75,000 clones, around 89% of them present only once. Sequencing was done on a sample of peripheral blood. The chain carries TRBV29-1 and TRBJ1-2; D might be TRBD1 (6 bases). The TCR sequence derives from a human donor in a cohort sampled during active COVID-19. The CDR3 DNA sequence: TGCAGCGTTACCCCACAGGGTTTCTATGGCTACACCTTC. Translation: CSVTPQGFYGYTF.